The rows below give T cell receptor beta chains drawn from one sample of a study of shared clonotypes between healthy human individuals. Sequencing used immunoSEQ multiplex PCR; TCRdb keeps in-frame clones, though not all of them. The sample carries millions of clones, over 85% recorded once. Sequenced sample: naive CD4+ T cells sorted from blood. The source of these receptors is a man aged 18 to 29 in good health. Both conserved end residues are part of each CDR3. The D gene is left open where the match is weak. Where a row states a size, it is once, few, many or the class of an expanded clone; other rows omit it.

J: TRBJ2-7; size: NA; D: NA; V: TRBV19; DNA: TGTGCCAGTAGTATAGGAGGATCGGACTCCTACGAGCAGTACTTC; CDR3: CASSIGGSDSYEQYF
J: TRBJ2-2; size: NA; D: NA; V: TRBV19; DNA: TGTGCCAGTAGTGTGGGGTCTTACACCGGGGAGCTGTTTTTT; CDR3: CASSVGSYTGELFF
J: TRBJ1-2; size: NA; D: NA; V: TRBV7-9; DNA: TGTGCCAGCAGCTTCCCGGAAGGGACAAATGGCTACACCTTC; CDR3: CASSFPEGTNGYTF
J: TRBJ2-1; size: once; D: NA; V: TRBV4-1; DNA: TGCGCCAGCAGCCAGAGGGGCAAGGAATCCTACAATGAGCAGTTCTTC; CDR3: CASSQRGKESYNEQFF
J: TRBJ2-7; size: NA; D: NA; V: TRBV11-2; DNA: TGTGCCAGCAGCTTAGAACCGGGCCCCGCTTTCGAGCAGTACTTC; CDR3: CASSLEPGPAFEQYF
J: TRBJ2-3; size: NA; D: TRBD2; V: TRBV30; DNA: TGTGCCTGGAGCACCTCGGGACTAGCGGGAGGCACAGATACGCAGTATTTT; CDR3: CAWSTSGLAGGTDTQYF
J: TRBJ2-2; size: NA; D: NA; V: TRBV2; DNA: TGTGCCAGCTTCAGGGCCGGGGAGCTGTTTTTT; CDR3: CASFRAGELFF
J: TRBJ2-7; size: NA; D: TRBD2; V: TRBV5-1; DNA: TGCGCCAGCAGCTTGTCGGGAGGGCGCGAGCAGTACTTC; CDR3: CASSLSGGREQYF
J: TRBJ1-2; size: NA; D: NA; V: TRBV28; DNA: TGTGCCAGCAGTGGAAGTCCGCTAGGCTATGGCTACACCTTC; CDR3: CASSGSPLGYGYTF
J: TRBJ1-1; size: NA; D: NA; V: TRBV18; DNA: TGTGCCAGCTCCACGGAGGGCAGGGGTACTGAAGCTTTCTTT; CDR3: CASSTEGRGTEAFF
J: TRBJ1-1; size: NA; D: NA; V: TRBV5-1; DNA: TGCGCCAGCAGCTTGTGGCAGGGCGGCACTGAAGCTTTCTTT; CDR3: CASSLWQGGTEAFF
J: TRBJ2-5; size: NA; D: NA; V: TRBV7-2; DNA: TGTGCCAGCAGCTTTGGACGGACTCAAGAGACCCAGTACTTC; CDR3: CASSFGRTQETQYF
J: TRBJ2-3; size: NA; D: NA; V: TRBV7-8; DNA: TGTGCCAGCAGCTTAATTGGGCTTAGGCAGGTGTCAGATACGCAGTATTTT; CDR3: CASSLIGLRQVSDTQYF
J: TRBJ1-1; size: NA; D: NA; V: TRBV6-5; DNA: TGTGCCAGCAGCCGATCAGGGGCTGAAGCTTTCTTT; CDR3: CASSRSGAEAFF
J: TRBJ1-3; size: NA; D: TRBD1; V: TRBV7-9; DNA: TGTGCCAGCAGCCACGGACAGGGGGCCAGCTCTGGAAACACCATATATTTT; CDR3: CASSHGQGASSGNTIYF
J: TRBJ2-1; size: NA; D: TRBD2; V: TRBV7-2; DNA: TGTGCCAGCAGCCCCGAACCTACTAGGACTAGCGGCCCGTTCTTC; CDR3: CASSPEPTRTSGPFF
J: TRBJ2-3; size: NA; D: NA; V: TRBV5-1; DNA: TGCGCCAGCACTGAACCAGGGCTCCCTTCAGATACGCAGTATTTT; CDR3: CASTEPGLPSDTQYF
J: TRBJ2-7; size: NA; D: NA; V: TRBV5-1; DNA: TGCGCCAGCAGCTCTACATGGAACGAGCAGTACTTC; CDR3: CASSSTWNEQYF
J: TRBJ2-7; size: once; D: TRBD2; V: TRBV7-8; DNA: TGTGCCAGCAGCCACCGGGAGGCCCCAAAGCAGCAGTACTTC; CDR3: CASSHREAPKQQYF
J: TRBJ2-7; size: NA; D: NA; V: TRBV5-1; DNA: TGCGCCAGCAGCTTGGAGGGGTCTTCCTACGAGCAGTACTTC; CDR3: CASSLEGSSYEQYF
J: TRBJ2-5; size: NA; D: TRBD1; V: TRBV5-6; DNA: TGTGCCAGCAGTTGGGACAGGGCTCAAGAGACCCAGTACTTC; CDR3: CASSWDRAQETQYF
J: TRBJ2-1; size: once; D: TRBD2; V: TRBV12-5; DNA: TGTGCTAGTGGTTTGGTACTTAGGTTGGGACTAGCGGGAGTGGGGCTCGGGTACAATGAGCAGTTCTTC; CDR3: CASGLVLRLGLAGVGLGYNEQFF
J: TRBJ2-6; size: NA; D: TRBD2; V: TRBV2; DNA: TGTGCCAGCAGTATTCAGACTAGCGGGGATCTCTGGGGCCAACGTAGAACTTTC; CDR3: CASSIQTSGDLWGQRRTF
J: TRBJ2-2; size: NA; D: TRBD2; V: TRBV29-1; DNA: TGCAGCGCCTCCGCCGTTAGCGGGAGGGCCGGGGAGCTGTTTTTT; CDR3: CSASAVSGRAGELFF
J: TRBJ2-7; size: once; D: NA; V: TRBV6-6; DNA: TGTGCCAGCAGCCGCGGACAGTCCCCTGTCGGCGAGCAGTACTTC; CDR3: CASSRGQSPVGEQYF
J: TRBJ1-2; size: NA; D: NA; V: TRBV5-4; DNA: TGTGCCAGCAGCTTGGTGGGGGGGAACTATGGCTACACCTTC; CDR3: CASSLVGGNYGYTF
J: TRBJ1-2; size: NA; D: NA; V: TRBV7-9; DNA: TGTGCCAGCAGCTTAGCGCTTAGGGGAAACTATGGCTACACCTTC; CDR3: CASSLALRGNYGYTF
J: TRBJ1-2; size: NA; D: NA; V: TRBV4-3; DNA: TGCGCCAGCAGCCAAAAGTGGGGAGGCAATAACTATGGCTACACCTTC; CDR3: CASSQKWGGNNYGYTF
J: TRBJ1-5; size: once; D: TRBD1; V: TRBV4-2; DNA: TGTGCCAGCAGCCAAGGAGAGACAGGGTACGGCAATCAGCCCCAGCATTTT; CDR3: CASSQGETGYGNQPQHF
J: TRBJ2-1; size: NA; D: NA; V: TRBV11-3; DNA: TGTGCCAGCAGCTTAGTCTACAATGAGCAGTTCTTC; CDR3: CASSLVYNEQFF
J: TRBJ1-5; size: NA; D: TRBD1; V: TRBV5-1; DNA: TGCGCCAGCAGCTTGCAGGGGGGCAATCAGCCCCAGCATTTT; CDR3: CASSLQGGNQPQHF
J: TRBJ1-2; size: few; D: NA; V: TRBV5-1; DNA: TGCGCCAGCAGCTCGCCGGGGGAACACTATGGCTACACCTTC; CDR3: CASSSPGEHYGYTF
J: TRBJ1-1; size: NA; D: NA; V: TRBV5-1; DNA: TGCGCCAGCAGCCGGCCGTCCGGGACGGCCGGTGAAGCTTTCTTT; CDR3: CASSRPSGTAGEAFF
J: TRBJ1-2; size: NA; D: NA; V: TRBV7-9; DNA: TGTGCCAGCAGCTTAGGGCCGGGTGGCTACACCTTC; CDR3: CASSLGPGGYTF
J: TRBJ1-3; size: NA; D: TRBD1; V: TRBV10-3; DNA: TGTGCCCCCTGGGCGGCAGGGGGCTCTGGAAACACCATATATTTT; CDR3: CAPWAAGGSGNTIYF
J: TRBJ2-7; size: NA; D: NA; V: TRBV9; DNA: TGTGCCAGCAGCGTAGTTGACAGTACAGCTGGGGAGCAGTACTTC; CDR3: CASSVVDSTAGEQYF
J: TRBJ1-2; size: NA; D: NA; V: TRBV2; DNA: TGTGCCAGCAGCACAAGGGCGGATGGCTACACCTTC; CDR3: CASSTRADGYTF
J: TRBJ2-7; size: NA; D: NA; V: TRBV19; DNA: TGTGCCAGTAGGGGAAGGGCTAACTACGAGCAGTACTTC; CDR3: CASRGRANYEQYF
J: TRBJ2-7; size: NA; D: NA; V: TRBV4-1; DNA: TGCGCCAGCAGCCAAGCTCCCGGGGCCTACGAGCAGTACTTC; CDR3: CASSQAPGAYEQYF
J: TRBJ2-1; size: NA; D: TRBD2; V: TRBV25-1; DNA: TGTGCCAGCAGTAAATCTAGCGGGAGGGCGGACAATGAGCAGTTCTTC; CDR3: CASSKSSGRADNEQFF
J: TRBJ1-1; size: once; D: NA; V: TRBV6-5; DNA: TGTGCCGCCCACCGACAGGCGTTGAACACTGAAGCTTTCTTT; CDR3: CAAHRQALNTEAFF
J: TRBJ2-7; size: NA; D: NA; V: TRBV2; DNA: TGTGCCAGCAGTCTGATTCCGGAGGGCCAGGAGCAGTACTTC; CDR3: CASSLIPEGQEQYF
J: TRBJ2-2; size: NA; D: TRBD1; V: TRBV10-2; DNA: TGCGCCAGCGTAGACAGGGGTTCTGACGGGGAGCTGTTTTTT; CDR3: CASVDRGSDGELFF
J: TRBJ2-6; size: NA; D: TRBD1; V: TRBV5-1; DNA: TGCGCCAGCAGCCAGGACAGGTTCACTGGGGCCAACGTCCTGACTTTC; CDR3: CASSQDRFTGANVLTF
J: TRBJ2-3; size: NA; D: TRBD2; V: TRBV7-2; DNA: TGTGCCAGCAGCACACACCTGACTAGCGGGAGTTCAGATACGCAGTATTTT; CDR3: CASSTHLTSGSSDTQYF
J: TRBJ2-3; size: NA; D: NA; V: TRBV5-1; DNA: TGCGCCAGCGGTGGAACTAGCACAGATACGCAGTATTTT; CDR3: CASGGTSTDTQYF
J: TRBJ2-1; size: NA; D: TRBD2; V: TRBV5-4; DNA: TGTGCCAGCAGCCTGGGACTAGCGGGAGGGTATACCTACAATGAGCAGTTCTTC; CDR3: CASSLGLAGGYTYNEQFF
J: TRBJ1-2; size: NA; D: NA; V: TRBV5-5; DNA: TGTGCCAGCAGCTTGGTGACGCACTATGGCTACACCTTC; CDR3: CASSLVTHYGYTF
J: TRBJ1-6; size: NA; D: NA; V: TRBV27; DNA: TGTGCCAGCAGTTTGACCGGGCCCCGGGGTGCAGGAAATTCACCCCTCCACTTT; CDR3: CASSLTGPRGAGNSPLHF
J: TRBJ1-5; size: NA; D: NA; V: TRBV15; DNA: TGTGCCACCAGCAGGGGGCGGGTAGGTAGGGTCAATCAGCCCCAGCATTTT; CDR3: CATSRGRVGRVNQPQHF